This T cell receptor (beta chain) was documented in a study of patients and donors after allogeneic stem cell transplantation (TCRdb year 2020). Libraries were constructed by RT-PCR. TCRdb records NextSeq 550 as the sequencer. The public sequencing data were trimmed at Q25 with fastp and processed into clonotypes with MiXCR by TCRdb, which kept only in-frame beta chains. Each entry merges the rows of one CDR3 protein and shows their most common DNA and genes. Across this sample there are hundreds of thousands of distinct CDR3 sequences, with under 20% seen only once. The ten largest account for less than 8% of the sample. From the cysteine up to the phenylalanine, the CDR3 has a length of 14 residues. Just the 42-base CDR3 DNA is kept, in frame starting at base 1. According to the germline V gene, CDR1 reads MGHRA and CDR2 reads YSYEKL. Between the V and J ends, shortened by 4 bases and 4 bases respectively, the junction contains 13 bases.

This clonotype was seen a few times. No cognate antigen has been identified for it. No much larger clonotype is one base removed from it; base qualities were not supplied. This TCR was recovered from a human donor who was either an allogeneic HSCT recipient or a stem cell or donor lymphocyte infusion donor (not recorded which). It is not recorded whose cells these are; they may come from a transplant donor. Source material: blood, either unsorted or a sorted T cell fraction (not recorded which). The V and J genes are TRBV4-1 and TRBJ1-2; the D gene is not confidently resolved. The CDR3 reads CASSPGITIYGYTF. The DNA sequence is given as TGCGCCAGCAGCCCGGGCATAACCATCTATGGCTACACCTTC.